This T cell receptor beta chain is drawn from a study of blood T cell repertoires in COVID-19. The overall study: COVID-19 samples collected from the United States, Italy and Spain covered acute and convalescent phases.

The Seattle site enrolled patients during active infection and followed them longitudinally. This clone was counted a few times. This sample also contains other DNA sequences that code for the same CDR3. As handled by the study authors: Reference gene primers were amplified, and this amplification served to estimate nucleated cell counts. Measured with immunoSEQ multiplex PCR; TCRdb has only the in-frame clones, and not every one. V, J and clone size reflect that table, while D and trimming were determined from the DNA. This sample has 200,000 to 300,000 clones; over 90% occur once, and the top ten carry over 0.8%. Sequencing was performed on peripheral blood. This TCR derives from a man younger than 40 with COVID-19, enrolled during active disease.

In DNA, the CDR3 is TGCAGTGCTAGATCAGGTCACGAGCAGTACTTC. Translated, it gives CSARSGHEQYF. The chain combines TRBV20-1 with TRBJ2-7; D remains ambiguous. This CDR3 is built from 11 residues. From germline, CDR1 is DFQATT and CDR2 SNEGSKA (reference sequence). Trimming pared 2 bases from V and 5 bases from J, leaving 7 bases between.